This T cell receptor beta chain was retrieved from a study of T-cell memory formation after mild COVID-19 (dated by TCRdb to the early 2020s). Notes on the research overall: Most TCR sequence clusters were specific to one of the two donors. In two donors, T-cell clones that expanded and contracted after mild COVID-19 were tracked by sequencing TCRalpha and TCRbeta repertoires over time. The cohort comprised two young, previously healthy adult volunteers, one female and one male.

TCRdb shows the sequencer as Illumina NovaSeq 6000. Using 5'RACE with constant-segment primers, TCRalpha and TCRbeta cDNA libraries were constructed, with sample barcodes and unique molecular identifiers added in the process. Trizol reagent was used to extract RNA from every sample. Libraries were amplified in two PCR steps, with a second sample barcode and Illumina TruSeq adapters added in the second step. Sequencing of the libraries was done on an Illumina NovaSeq, producing 2 x 150 bp paired-end reads. The paper's data handling went like this. Reads were demultiplexed and collapsed into UMI-guided consensus sequences with migec v1.2.7. Using mixcr v2.1.11, UMI consensuses were aligned to TRA and TRB V and J templates and then assembled into clonotypes. Clonotypes were classified as expanded or contracted when called significant by both edgeR and NoisET, with noise models trained on biological replicates. For edgeR calls, a false discovery rate-adjusted p below 0.01 and a log2 fold-change threshold of 1 were applied. As an exploratory analysis of dynamics, max-normalized trajectories of the 1000 most abundant clonotypes were examined with PCA combined with hierarchical clustering. The CD4 or CD8 phenotype of responding clones was assigned using the separately sequenced CD4+ and CD8+ repertoires. TCRdb's own reprocessing of the public reads used fastp at Q25 and MiXCR and kept productive beta chains. Each entry merges the rows of one CDR3 protein and shows their most common DNA and genes. The V and J calls were determined by TCRdb, not by the authors. Across this sample there are hundreds of thousands of distinct CDR3 sequences, with more than 15% seen only once. 9.5% to 15% of the sample lies in the top ten.

Via the germline V gene (reference sequence), CDR1 is LNHNV and CDR2 YYDKDF. Taken from cysteine to phenylalanine, the CDR3 has 13 residues. Only the CDR3 DNA is retained, 39 bases long and in frame from the first base. The V end loses 1 base and the J end loses 5 bases, and a stretch of 5 bases separates them. There are a few counts of this clonotype. The antigen it binds to is not known. Base qualities are not provided; no much larger clone lies one nucleotide away. Ficoll-Paque density gradient centrifugation was the method used to isolate PBMCs. Study-wide findings and limitations: Clones contracting from day 15 to 85 had balanced CD4/CD8 phenotypes, while a second wave expanding from day 15 to 37 was biased towards CD4+. The study included only a couple of mild cases, and larger cohorts that include severe cases with pre-infection samples were judged to be necessary. Some responding clones were detected in pre-infection memory, suggesting pre-existing cross-reactive memory T cells joined the SARS-CoV-2 response. SARS-CoV-2 specificity was not confirmed for the second-wave clones peaking on day 37. Contracting CD4+ clones turned up mainly in the CM and EM memory subsets, whereas EMRA was where CD8+ clones were enriched.

This TCR was recovered from an adult woman who had mild COVID-19 (a few samples of this study predate the infection). The sample titles of this study are shuffled in the database, so cell type and time point are left out; the donor was told from shared clones. Material: PBMCs or a T cell subset sorted from them (not recorded which). This sequence uses TRBV15 and TRBJ1-4; no confident D gene assignment can be made. CDR3 region: CATSRVSNEKLFF. The sequenced DNA: TGTGCCACCAGCAGAGTTTCGAATGAAAAACTGTTTTTT.